This T cell receptor (beta chain) was captured in a study of T cells in localized non-small cell lung cancer. V was cut by 3 bases and J by 1 base, with 6 bases left in between. This CDR3 contains 13 residues. Germline V gene sequence: CDR1 KGHSH, CDR2 LQKENI. Repertoires were generated with immunoSEQ multiplex PCR, while TCRdb's copy carries only in-frame clones and drops some. The sample has 65,000 to 95,000 clones, over 70% seen once. This clone appeared a few times. The starting material was PBMCs, obtained before any cancer treatment. The J gene is TRBJ1-1, the V gene TRBV18; D gene unclear. The sequence came from a man aged 35 to 69 with stage II squamous cell lung carcinoma. The CDR3 spells CASSPRGNTEAFF. In nucleotides, the CDR3 is TGTGCCAGCTCACCGAGAGGGAACACTGAAGCTTTCTTT. Drawing the rest from reference TRBV18 and TRBJ1-1, the complete variable domain is NAGVMQNPRHLVRRRGQEARLRCSPMKGHSHVYWYRQLPEEGLKFMVYLQKENIIDESGMPKERFSAEFPKEGPSILRIQQVVRGDSAAYFCASSPRGNTEAFFGQGTRLTVV.